The source of this T cell receptor beta chain is a study of shared clonotypes between healthy human individuals. Study-wide points: Only blood samples were collected, and tissue repertoires likely differ. Large sequencing depth failed to make sorted-subset sequencing complete, rarefaction showed. Among donors, clonotype sharing was expected to be affected by sequencing depth.

Sequencing was performed with immunoSEQ multiplex PCR; in TCRdb, only in-frame clones are kept and a portion is missing. Found here are roughly 680,000 clones, 72% of them singletons; the top ten hold more than 1.5%. Of note for this clone: No antigen is known for it.

The CDR3 is 13 residues long. V lost 5 bases, J lost 8 bases, and 15 bases lay in between. From germline, CDR1 is SGHTA and CDR2 FQGTGA. The rearrangement uses TRBV7-3 and TRBJ1-1; D gene unclear. This receptor was identified in a woman in her twenties or thirties in good health. Input material: memory CD4+ T cells sorted from blood. The subset was: CD45RA-negative fraction. In nucleotides, the CDR3 is TGTGCCAGCAGCGCCACCCCGGGTACCGAAGCTTTCTTT. Its protein product is CASSATPGTEAFF.